Listed below are T cell receptor beta chains from one sample, sequenced in a study of quantifying T cell responses using KT2 cells. A single record per CDR3 protein comes from TCRdb applying MiXCR to the UMI-ligation and nested PCR reads. The sample shows approximately 43,000 distinct CDR3 sequences, over 15% of them seen only once. The sequenced sample consisted of PBMCs spiked with cells of the T cell clone KT2. Receptors were obtained from a human donor. Each CDR3 is given with its conserved first and last residue.

v_call	j_call	cdr3_aa
TRBV29-1	TRBJ1-1	CSVGTAADTEAFF
TRBV13	TRBJ1-1	CASSDSSEAFF
TRBV24-1	TRBJ2-2	CATSFQGTGELFF
TRBV4-3	TRBJ2-3	CASSQDWGVDWTDTQYF
TRBV5-6	TRBJ2-5	CASSLGGAPHQETQYF
TRBV12-3/TRBV12-4	TRBJ2-6	CASSSRIGGTSGRNSGANVLTF
TRBV12-3/TRBV12-4	TRBJ1-2	CASSLRDGGRFGYTF
TRBV6-5	TRBJ1-1	CASSYQGTTEAFF
TRBV5-4	TRBJ2-3	CASSGSADTQYF
TRBV30	TRBJ2-7	CAWSPGLAGVPIGYEQYF
TRBV2	TRBJ2-1	CASRIGLAGGPGNEQFF
TRBV12-3/TRBV12-4	TRBJ2-5	CASSSLGGGETQYF
TRBV25-1	TRBJ2-5	CASSRVETQYF
TRBV6-5	TRBJ1-1	CASSYSWTGANTEAFF
TRBV7-2	TRBJ1-6	CASSINEDSPLHF
TRBV4-1	TRBJ2-7	CASSQSRTSGNLGEQYF
TRBV10-3	TRBJ2-7	CAISDGARYEQYF
TRBV4-1	TRBJ2-1	CASSQVGLTRGGNEQFF
TRBV6-5	TRBJ2-6	CASSSRTGEGSGANVLTF
TRBV7-9	TRBJ2-1	CASEPGQGFNEQFF
TRBV29-1	TRBJ2-1	CSVGAGREQFF
TRBV10-3	TRBJ2-5	CASSGRGQETQYF
TRBV4-2	TRBJ1-1	CASSQEAPTEAFF
TRBV20-1	TRBJ2-1	CSANSGSSYNEQFF
TRBV29-1	TRBJ1-2	CSVEDGDRFNYGYTF
TRBV10-3	TRBJ2-3	CAISESEASGSTDTQYF
TRBV6-2/TRBV6-3	TRBJ2-4	CASSYGTGPIAKNIQYF
TRBV4-1	TRBJ2-2	CASSHLAGGSRELFF
TRBV20-1	TRBJ1-2	CSVSRGVEYGYTF
TRBV18	TRBJ2-7	CASSPPVRTNEQYF
TRBV5-1	TRBJ1-2	CASSLEDRGISYNF
TRBV25-1	TRBJ1-6	CASSLGGDPSSPLHF
TRBV5-1	TRBJ1-1	CASSPDVNTEAFF
TRBV29-1	TRBJ1-1	CSTGEVNTEVFF
TRBV7-9	TRBJ2-7	CASSLAGGYEQYF
TRBV5-1	TRBJ2-2	CASSLVFPNTGELFF
TRBV5-1	TRBJ2-1	CASSSPGGMDNEQFF